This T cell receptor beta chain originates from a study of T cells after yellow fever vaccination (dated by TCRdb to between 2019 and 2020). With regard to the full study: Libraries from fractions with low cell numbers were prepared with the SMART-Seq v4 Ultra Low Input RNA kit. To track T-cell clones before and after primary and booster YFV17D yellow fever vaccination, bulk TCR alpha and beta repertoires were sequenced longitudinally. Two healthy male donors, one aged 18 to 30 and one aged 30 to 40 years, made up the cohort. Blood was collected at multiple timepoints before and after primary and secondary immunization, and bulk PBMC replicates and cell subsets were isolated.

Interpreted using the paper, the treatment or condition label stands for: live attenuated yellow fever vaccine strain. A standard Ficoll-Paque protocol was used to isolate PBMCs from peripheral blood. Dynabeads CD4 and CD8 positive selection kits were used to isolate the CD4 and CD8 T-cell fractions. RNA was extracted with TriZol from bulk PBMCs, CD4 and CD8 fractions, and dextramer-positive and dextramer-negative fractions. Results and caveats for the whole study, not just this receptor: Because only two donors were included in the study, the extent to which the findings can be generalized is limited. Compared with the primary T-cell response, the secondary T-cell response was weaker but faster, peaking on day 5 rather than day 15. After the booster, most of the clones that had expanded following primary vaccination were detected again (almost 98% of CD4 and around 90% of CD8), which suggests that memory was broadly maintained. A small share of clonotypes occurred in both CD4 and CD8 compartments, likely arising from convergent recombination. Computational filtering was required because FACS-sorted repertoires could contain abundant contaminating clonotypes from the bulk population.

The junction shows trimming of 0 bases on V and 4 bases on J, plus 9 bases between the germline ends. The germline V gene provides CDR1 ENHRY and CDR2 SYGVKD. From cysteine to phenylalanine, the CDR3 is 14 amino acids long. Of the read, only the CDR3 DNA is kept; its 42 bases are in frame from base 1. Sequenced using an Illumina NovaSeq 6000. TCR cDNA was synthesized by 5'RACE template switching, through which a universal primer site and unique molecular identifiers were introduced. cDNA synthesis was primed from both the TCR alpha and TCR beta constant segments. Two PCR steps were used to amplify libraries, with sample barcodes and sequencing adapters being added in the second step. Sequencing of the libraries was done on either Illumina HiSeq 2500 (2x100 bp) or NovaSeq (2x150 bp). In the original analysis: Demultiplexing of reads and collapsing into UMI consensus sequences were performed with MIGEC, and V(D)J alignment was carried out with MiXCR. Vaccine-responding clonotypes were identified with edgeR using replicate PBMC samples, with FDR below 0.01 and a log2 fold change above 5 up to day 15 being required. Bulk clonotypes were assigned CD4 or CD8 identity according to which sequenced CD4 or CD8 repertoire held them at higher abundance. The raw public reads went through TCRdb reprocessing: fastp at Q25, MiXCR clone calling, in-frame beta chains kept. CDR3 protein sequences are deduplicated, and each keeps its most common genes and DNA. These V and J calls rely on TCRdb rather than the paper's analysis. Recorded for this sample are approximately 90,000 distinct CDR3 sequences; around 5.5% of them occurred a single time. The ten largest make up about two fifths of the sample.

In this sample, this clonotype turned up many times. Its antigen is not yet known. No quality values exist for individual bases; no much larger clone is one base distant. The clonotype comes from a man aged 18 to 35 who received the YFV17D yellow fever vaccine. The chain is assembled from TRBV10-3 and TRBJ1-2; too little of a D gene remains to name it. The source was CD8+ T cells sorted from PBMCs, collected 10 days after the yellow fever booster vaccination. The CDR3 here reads CAISESMEGYGYTF. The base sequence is TGTGCCATCAGTGAGTCGATGGAGGGCTATGGCTACACCTTC.